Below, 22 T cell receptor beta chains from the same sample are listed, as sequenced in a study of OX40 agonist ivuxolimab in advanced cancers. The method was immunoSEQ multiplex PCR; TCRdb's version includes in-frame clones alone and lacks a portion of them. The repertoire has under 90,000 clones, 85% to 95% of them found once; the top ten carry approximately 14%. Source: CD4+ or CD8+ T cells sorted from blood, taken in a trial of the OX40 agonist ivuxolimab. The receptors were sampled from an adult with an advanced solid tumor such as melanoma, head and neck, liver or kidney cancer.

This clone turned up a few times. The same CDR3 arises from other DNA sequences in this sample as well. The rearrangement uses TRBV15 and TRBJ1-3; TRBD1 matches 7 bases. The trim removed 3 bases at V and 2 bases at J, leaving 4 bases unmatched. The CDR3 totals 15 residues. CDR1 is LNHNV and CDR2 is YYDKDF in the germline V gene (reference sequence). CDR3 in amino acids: CATSSDRDPGNTIYF. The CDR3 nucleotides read TGTGCCACCAGCAGCGACAGGGACCCTGGAAACACCATATATTTT.

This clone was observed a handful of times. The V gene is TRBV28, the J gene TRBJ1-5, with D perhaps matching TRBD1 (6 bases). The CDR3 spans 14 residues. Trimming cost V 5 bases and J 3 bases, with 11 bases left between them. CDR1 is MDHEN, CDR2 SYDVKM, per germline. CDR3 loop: CASSPTGFNQPQHF. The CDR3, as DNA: TGTGCCAGCAGTCCCACAGGGTTCAATCAGCCCCAGCATTTT.

As DNA, the CDR3 is TGTGCCAGCAGTTTCCCCACCGAGCAGTACTTC. As protein: CASSFPTEQYF. This chain connects TRBV28 to TRBJ2-7, with D unclear. Germline V gene data show CDR1 as MDHEN and CDR2 as SYDVKM. CDR3 size: 11 residues. Deletions cut 3 bases from V and 6 bases from J, with 6 bases between.

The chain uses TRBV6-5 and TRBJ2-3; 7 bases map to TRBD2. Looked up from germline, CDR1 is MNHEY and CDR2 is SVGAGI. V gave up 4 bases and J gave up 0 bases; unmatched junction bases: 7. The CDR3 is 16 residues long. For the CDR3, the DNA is TGTGCCAGCAGTTCCGAAGCGGGGATTAGCACAGATACGCAGTATTTT. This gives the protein CASSSEAGISTDTQYF.

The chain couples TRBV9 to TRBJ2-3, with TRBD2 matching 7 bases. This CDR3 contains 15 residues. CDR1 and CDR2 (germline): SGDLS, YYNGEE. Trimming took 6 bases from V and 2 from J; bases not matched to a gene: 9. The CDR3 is CASTSGGKTTDTQYF. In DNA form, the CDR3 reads TGTGCCAGCACCTCCGGGGGGAAGACCACAGATACGCAGTATTTT.

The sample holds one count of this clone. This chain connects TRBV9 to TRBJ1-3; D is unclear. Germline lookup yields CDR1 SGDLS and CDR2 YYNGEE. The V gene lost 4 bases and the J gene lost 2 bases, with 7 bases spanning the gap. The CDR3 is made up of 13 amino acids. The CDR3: CASSFGTGNTIYF. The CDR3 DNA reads TGTGCCAGCAGCTTCGGGACTGGAAACACCATATATTTT.

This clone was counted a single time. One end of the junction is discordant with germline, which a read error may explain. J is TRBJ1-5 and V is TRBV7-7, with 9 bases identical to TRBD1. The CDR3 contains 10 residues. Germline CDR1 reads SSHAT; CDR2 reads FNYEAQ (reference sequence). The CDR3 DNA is TGCCCCTCCGAGGGACAGGGTCCCCATTTT. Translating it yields CPSEGQGPHF.

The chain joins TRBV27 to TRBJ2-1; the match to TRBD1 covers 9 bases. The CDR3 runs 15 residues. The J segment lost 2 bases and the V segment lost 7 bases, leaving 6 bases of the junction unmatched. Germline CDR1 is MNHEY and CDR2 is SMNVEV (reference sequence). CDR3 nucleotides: TGTGCCAGCACTATACAGGGGGCCCCCTACAATGAGCAGTTCTTC. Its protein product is CASTIQGAPYNEQFF.

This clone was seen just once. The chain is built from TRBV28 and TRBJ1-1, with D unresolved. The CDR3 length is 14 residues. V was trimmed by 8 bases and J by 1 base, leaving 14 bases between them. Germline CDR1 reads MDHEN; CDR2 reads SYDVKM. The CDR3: CASHLRRSNTEAFF. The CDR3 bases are TGTGCCAGCCACCTAAGAAGGTCGAACACTGAAGCTTTCTTT. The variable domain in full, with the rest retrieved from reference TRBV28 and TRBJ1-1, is DVKVTQSSRYLVKRTGEKVFLECVQDMDHENMFWYRQDPGLGLRLIYFSYDVKMKEKGDIPEGYSVSREKKERFSLILESASTNQTSMYLCASHLRRSNTEAFFGQGTRLTVV.

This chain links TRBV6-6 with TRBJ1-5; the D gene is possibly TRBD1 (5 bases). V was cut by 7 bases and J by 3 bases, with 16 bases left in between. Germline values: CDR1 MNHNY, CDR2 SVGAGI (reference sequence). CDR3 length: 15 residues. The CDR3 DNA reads TGTGCCAGCACCCCCAGAGGGGACTACAATCAGCCCCAGCATTTT. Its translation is CASTPRGDYNQPQHF.

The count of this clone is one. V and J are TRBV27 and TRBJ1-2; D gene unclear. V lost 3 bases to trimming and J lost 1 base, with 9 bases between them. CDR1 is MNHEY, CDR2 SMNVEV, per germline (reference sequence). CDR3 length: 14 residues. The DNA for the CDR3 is TGTGCCAGCAGTTTTCGCAGCAATAACTATGGCTACACCTTC. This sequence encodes CASSFRSNNYGYTF.

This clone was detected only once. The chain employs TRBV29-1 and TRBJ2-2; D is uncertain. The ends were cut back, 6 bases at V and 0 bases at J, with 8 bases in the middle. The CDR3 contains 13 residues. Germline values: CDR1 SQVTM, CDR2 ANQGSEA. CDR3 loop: CSVDTTNTGELFF. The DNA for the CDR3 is TGCAGCGTAGACACAACGAACACCGGGGAGCTGTTTTTT.

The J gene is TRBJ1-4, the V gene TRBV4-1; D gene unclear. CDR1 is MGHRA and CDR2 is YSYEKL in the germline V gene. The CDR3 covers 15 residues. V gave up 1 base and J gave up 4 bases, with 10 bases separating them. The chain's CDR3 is CASSQVAEGNEKLFF. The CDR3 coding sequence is TGCGCCAGCAGCCAAGTGGCAGAGGGTAATGAAAAACTGTTTTTT.

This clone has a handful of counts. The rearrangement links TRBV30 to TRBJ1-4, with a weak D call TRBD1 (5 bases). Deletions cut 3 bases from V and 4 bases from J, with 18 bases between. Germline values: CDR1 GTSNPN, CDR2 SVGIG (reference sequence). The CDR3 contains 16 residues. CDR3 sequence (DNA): TGTGCCTGGAGAGGGGATCAAGTACGTTTTAATGAAAAACTGTTTTTT. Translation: CAWRGDQVRFNEKLFF.

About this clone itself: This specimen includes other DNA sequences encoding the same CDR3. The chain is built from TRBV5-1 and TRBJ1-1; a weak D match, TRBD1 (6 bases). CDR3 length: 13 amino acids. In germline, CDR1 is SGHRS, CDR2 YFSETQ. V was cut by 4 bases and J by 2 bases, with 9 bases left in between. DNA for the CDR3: TGCGCCAGCAGCCTCAGGGGTAACACTGAAGCTTTCTTT. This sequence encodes CASSLRGNTEAFF.

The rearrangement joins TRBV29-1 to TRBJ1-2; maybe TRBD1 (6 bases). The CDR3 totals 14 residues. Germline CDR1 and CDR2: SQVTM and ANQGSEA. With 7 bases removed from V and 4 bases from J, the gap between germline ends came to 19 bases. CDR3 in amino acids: CSGGGGGAGYGYTF. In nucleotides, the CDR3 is TGCAGCGGGGGAGGTGGGGGCGCAGGCTATGGCTACACCTTC.

The CDR3 sequence: CASSQEKSGSTYEQYF. The CDR3 bases are TGTGCCAGCAGCCAAGAGAAGAGCGGGAGCACGTACGAGCAGTACTTC. The V call is TRBV4-2, the J call TRBJ2-7; 8 bases fit TRBD2. The germline CDR1 and CDR2 sequences are LGHNA and YNFKEQ. CDR3 length: 16 amino acids. After removal of 0 bases from V and 4 bases from J, the junction contained 8 bases not matched to a gene.

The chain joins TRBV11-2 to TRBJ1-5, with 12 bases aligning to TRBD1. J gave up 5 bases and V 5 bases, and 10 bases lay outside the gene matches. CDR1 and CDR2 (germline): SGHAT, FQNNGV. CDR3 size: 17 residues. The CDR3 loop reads CASSPKPGQGADQPQHF. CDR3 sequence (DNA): TGTGCCAGCAGCCCGAAACCGGGACAGGGGGCCGATCAGCCCCAGCATTTT.

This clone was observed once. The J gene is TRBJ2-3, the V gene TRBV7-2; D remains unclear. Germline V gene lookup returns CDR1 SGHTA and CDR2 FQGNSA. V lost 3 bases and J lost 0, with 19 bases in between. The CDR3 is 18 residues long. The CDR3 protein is CASSLLIGGTHSTDTQYF. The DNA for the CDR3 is TGTGCCAGCAGCTTGCTAATCGGCGGAACCCATAGCACAGATACGCAGTATTTT.

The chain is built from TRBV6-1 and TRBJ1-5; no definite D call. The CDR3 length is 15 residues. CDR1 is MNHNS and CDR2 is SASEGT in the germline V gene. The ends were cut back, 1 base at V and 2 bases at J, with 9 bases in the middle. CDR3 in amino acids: CASSEGIGGNQPQHF. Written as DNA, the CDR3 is TGTGCCAGCAGTGAAGGAATCGGCGGCAATCAGCCCCAGCATTTT.

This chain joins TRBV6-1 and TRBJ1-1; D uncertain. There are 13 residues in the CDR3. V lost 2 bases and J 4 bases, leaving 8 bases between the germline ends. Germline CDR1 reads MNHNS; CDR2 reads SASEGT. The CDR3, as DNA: TGTGCCAGCAGTGAACCGTCGCCCACTGAAGCTTTCTTT. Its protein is CASSEPSPTEAFF.

The CDR3 bases are TGTGCCAGCAGTTTATTGGGTGGACAGATCTACGAGCAGTACTTC. It translates to CASSLLGGQIYEQYF. The chain couples TRBV27 to TRBJ2-7; D might be TRBD1 (6 bases). Germline assignment: CDR1 MNHEY and CDR2 SMNVEV (reference sequence). The CDR3 consists of 15 residues. V was shortened by 1 base and J by 3 bases, with 13 bases between the two germline ends.